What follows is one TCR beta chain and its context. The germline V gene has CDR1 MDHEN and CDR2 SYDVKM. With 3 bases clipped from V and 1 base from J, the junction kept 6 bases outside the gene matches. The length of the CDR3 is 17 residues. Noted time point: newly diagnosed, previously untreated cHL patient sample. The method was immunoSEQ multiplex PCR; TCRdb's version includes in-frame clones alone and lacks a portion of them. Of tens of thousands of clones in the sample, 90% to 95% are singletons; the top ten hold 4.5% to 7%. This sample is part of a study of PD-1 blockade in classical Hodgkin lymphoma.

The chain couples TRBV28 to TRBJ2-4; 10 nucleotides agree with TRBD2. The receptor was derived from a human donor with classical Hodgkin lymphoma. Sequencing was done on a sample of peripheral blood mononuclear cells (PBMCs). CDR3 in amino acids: CASSFYSGGLAKNIQYF. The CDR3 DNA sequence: TGTGCCAGCAGTTTCTATAGCGGGGGGCTTGCCAAAAACATTCAGTACTTC.